The sample holds many counts of the clone carrying this T cell receptor beta chain. Its antigen is as yet unknown. These data belong to a study of T cells in Graves' hyperthyroidism and ophthalmopathy. Notes on the study in general: Most thyroid-expanded clonotypes above 0.001 were also found in blood.

The length of the CDR3 is 15 residues. J was trimmed by 12 bases and V by 1 base; bases with no gene match: 9. Germline values: CDR1 SGHAT, CDR2 FQNNGV. Amplification targeted TCR beta CDR3 regions from RNA transcripts. When the TCR CDR3 underwent first-round RT-PCR, the HTBI primer set was used. MiXCR, run by TCRdb on the multiplex PCR reads, gives a single entry per CDR3 protein. The sample has approximately 330,000 distinct CDR3 sequences, approximately 13% seen once. This chain links TRBV11-2 with TRBJ2-1; 10 bases map to TRBD2. This receptor was taken from a woman aged 40 to 50 with Graves' ophthalmopathy. What was sequenced was blood. Written as DNA, the CDR3 is TGTGCCAGCAGCTTAGTCTTGTCACTAGCGGGAAGGCAGTTCTTC. Its protein is CASSLVLSLAGRQFF.